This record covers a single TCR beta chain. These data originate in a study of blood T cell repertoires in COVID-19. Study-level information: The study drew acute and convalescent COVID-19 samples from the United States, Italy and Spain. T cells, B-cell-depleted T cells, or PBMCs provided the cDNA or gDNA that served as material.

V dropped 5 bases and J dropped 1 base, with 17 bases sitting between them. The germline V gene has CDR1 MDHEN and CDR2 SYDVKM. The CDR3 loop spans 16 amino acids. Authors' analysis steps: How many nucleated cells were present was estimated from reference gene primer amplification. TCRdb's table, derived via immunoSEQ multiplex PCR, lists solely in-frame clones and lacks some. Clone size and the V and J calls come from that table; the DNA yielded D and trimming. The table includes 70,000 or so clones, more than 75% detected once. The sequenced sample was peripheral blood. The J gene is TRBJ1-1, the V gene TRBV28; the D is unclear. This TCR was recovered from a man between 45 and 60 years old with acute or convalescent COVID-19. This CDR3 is CASSLDLSGGNTEAFF. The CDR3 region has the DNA TGTGCCAGCAGTCTGGACCTTTCGGGAGGGAACACTGAAGCTTTCTTT.